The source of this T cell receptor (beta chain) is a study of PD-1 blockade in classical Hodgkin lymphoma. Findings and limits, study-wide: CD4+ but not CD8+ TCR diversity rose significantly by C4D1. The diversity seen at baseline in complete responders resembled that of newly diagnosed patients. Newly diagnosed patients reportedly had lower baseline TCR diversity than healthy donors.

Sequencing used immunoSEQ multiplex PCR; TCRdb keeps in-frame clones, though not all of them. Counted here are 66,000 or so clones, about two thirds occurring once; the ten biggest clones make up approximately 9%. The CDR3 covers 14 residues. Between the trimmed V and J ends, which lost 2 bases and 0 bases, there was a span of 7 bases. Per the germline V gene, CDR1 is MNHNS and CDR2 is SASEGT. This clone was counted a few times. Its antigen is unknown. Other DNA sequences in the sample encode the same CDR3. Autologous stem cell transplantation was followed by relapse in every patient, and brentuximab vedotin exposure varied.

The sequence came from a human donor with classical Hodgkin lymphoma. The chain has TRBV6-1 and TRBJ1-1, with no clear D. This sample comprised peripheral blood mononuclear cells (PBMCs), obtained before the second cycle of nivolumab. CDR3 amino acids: CASSESLMNTEAFF. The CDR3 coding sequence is TGTGCCAGCAGTGAATCCCTAATGAACACTGAAGCTTTCTTT.